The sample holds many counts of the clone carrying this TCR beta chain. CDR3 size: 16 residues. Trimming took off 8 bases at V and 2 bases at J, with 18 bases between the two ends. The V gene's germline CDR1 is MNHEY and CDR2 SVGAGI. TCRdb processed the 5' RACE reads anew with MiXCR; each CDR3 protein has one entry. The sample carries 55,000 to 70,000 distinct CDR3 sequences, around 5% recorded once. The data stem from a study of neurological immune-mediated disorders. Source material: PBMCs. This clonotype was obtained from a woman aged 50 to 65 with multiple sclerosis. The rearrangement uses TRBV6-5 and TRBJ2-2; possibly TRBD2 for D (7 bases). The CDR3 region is CASCSGGLVNTGELFF. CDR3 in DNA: TGTGCCAGCTGCTCCGGGGGGCTAGTAAACACCGGGGAGCTGTTTTTT.